The TCR beta chain under discussion was sequenced for a study of response to subunit inactivated influenza vaccine (dated 2018 in TCRdb). Study-level background: To follow how T cells responded to a trivalent subunit inactivated influenza vaccine, the researchers relied on deep quantitative profiling of the T cell receptor repertoire.

Relative to germline, V is 3 bases shorter and J is 3 bases shorter, with 12 bases between their ends. Including cysteine and phenylalanine, the CDR3 has 14 amino acids. CDR3 DNA only is kept here, 42 bases in frame from base 1. CDR1 and CDR2 are drawn from the germline V gene: SGHRS, YFSETQ. Only a few counts were recorded for this clonotype. Its binding antigen is unknown. The sample holds no much larger clone one base away, and base qualities are not on file. The library came from RT-PCR. Reads for this sample came from an Illumina HiSeq 2500. TCRdb cleaned the public reads at Q25 with fastp, built clones with MiXCR and kept in-frame beta chains. Each record represents a unique CDR3 protein, reported with the most common genes and DNA among its rows. The sample table holds hundreds of thousands of distinct CDR3 sequences, of which over 25% were seen once. The biggest ten clones account for about 1.9% of the sample.

General findings and caveats noted by the study authors: The authors suggested that each seasonal influenza vaccination may recruit only a limited number of new T cells.

The source material was CD4+ T cells sorted from PBMCs, sampled around 5 days after vaccination. The chain links TRBV5-1 with TRBJ1-1; matching of 6 bases hints at TRBD1 as the D gene. The TCR originated in a man aged 50-60 years who received an inactivated influenza vaccine. Donor details come from another sample of the same person, matched by shared clones. The CDR3 corresponds to CASSYGRGDTEAFF. The DNA sequence follows: TGCGCCAGCAGCTACGGGAGGGGGGACACTGAAGCTTTCTTT.